Listed below are T cell receptor beta chains from one sample, sequenced in a study of response to subunit inactivated influenza vaccine. A single record per CDR3 protein comes from TCRdb applying MiXCR to the RT-PCR reads. The table has more than 150,000 distinct CDR3 sequences, around 8.8% seen once. The starting material was non-naive T cells sorted from PBMCs, obtained on the day of vaccination. The receptors stem from a man aged 45-65 years who received an inactivated influenza vaccine. CDR3s include the opening cysteine and the closing phenylalanine or tryptophan. D genes are given only for firm matches. Only some rows state a clone size, as once, few, many or a class for expanded clones.

D gene,J gene,V gene,clone size,CDR3 DNA,CDR3 protein
TRBD2,TRBJ2-1,TRBV6-1,-,TGTGCCAGCAGTGGGGGTAGCGGGATTGGGAATGAGCAGTTCTTC,CASSGGSGIGNEQFF
-,TRBJ1-2,TRBV12-3/TRBV12-4,-,TGTGCCAGCAGTTCGACAGAGGGCCTATATGGCTACACCTTC,CASSSTEGLYGYTF
TRBD1,TRBJ2-7,TRBV6-4,many,TGTGCCAGCAGTGAGGGGACAGAGAGTTACGAGCAGTACTTC,CASSEGTESYEQYF
-,TRBJ2-7,TRBV2,-,TGTGCCAGCAACGACGGGACGGACTCCTACGAGCAGTACTTC,CASNDGTDSYEQYF
-,TRBJ2-6,TRBV10-3,-,TGTGCCATCAGGGACTCGGGGGCCAACGTCCTGACTTTC,CAIRDSGANVLTF
-,TRBJ2-5,TRBV12-3/TRBV12-4,many,TGTGCCAGCAGTCCCGGGACGTTGAGAGAGACCCAGTACTTC,CASSPGTLRETQYF
-,TRBJ2-3,TRBV6-1,few,TGTGCCAGCAGTATGAGCGGAAGGTGGTCAGATACGCAGTATTTT,CASSMSGRWSDTQYF
TRBD1,TRBJ2-4,TRBV20-1,few,TGCAGTGCTAGCGAACCGGGACAGCTCCGAGCCAAAAACATTCAGTACTTC,CSASEPGQLRAKNIQYF
-,TRBJ2-1,TRBV29-1,-,TGCAGCGCCCATAGGGATGAGCAGTTCTTC,CSAHRDEQFF
-,TRBJ2-5,TRBV7-9,-,TGTGCCAGCAGCTTAGGTGTGGGAGGAGAAGAGACCCAGTACTTC,CASSLGVGGEETQYF
-,TRBJ2-3,TRBV6-5,many,TGTGCCAGCAGTTCGGGACAAATCACAGATACGCAGTATTTT,CASSSGQITDTQYF
TRBD1,TRBJ2-7,TRBV28,few,TGTGCCAGCAGGCCGATGAACAGGGGGCTGGGCGAGCAGTACTTC,CASRPMNRGLGEQYF
TRBD2,TRBJ2-1,TRBV6-4,few,TGTGCCAGCAGTGACTCGGCTAGCGGGGGTGATGAGCAGTTCTTC,CASSDSASGGDEQFF
-,TRBJ1-1,TRBV3-1,-,TGTGCCAGCAGTCCAGCTCATGGCACTGAAGCTTTCTTT,CASSPAHGTEAFF
-,TRBJ2-5,TRBV15,few,TGTGCCACCAGCAGGTGGCTGGGGGCAGACGAGACCCAGTACTTC,CATSRWLGADETQYF
-,TRBJ2-5,TRBV7-9,many,TGTGCCAGCAGCTTATCGACAGATAGGGAGACCCAGTACTTC,CASSLSTDRETQYF
TRBD2,TRBJ2-7,TRBV7-2,few,TGTGCCAGCAGCTTACGGGGTAGCGGGAGGGCCTACGAGCAGTACTTC,CASSLRGSGRAYEQYF
-,TRBJ2-2,TRBV24-1,many,TGTGCCACCAGTGATCCCCAATTAAGGAACGGGGAGCTGTTTTTT,CATSDPQLRNGELFF
TRBD2,TRBJ2-7,TRBV11-2,-,TGTGCCAGCAGCCCGGGACTAGTTTACGAGCAGTACTTC,CASSPGLVYEQYF
-,TRBJ2-3,TRBV20-1,few,TGCAGTTCTGCCGGGATAAGCACAGATACGCAGTATTTT,CSSAGISTDTQYF
-,TRBJ1-1,TRBV6-5,-,TGTGCCAGCAGTTACTCTAAGACCCCCAGAGGCACTGAAGCTTTCTTT,CASSYSKTPRGTEAFF
-,TRBJ2-1,TRBV20-1,-,TGCAGTGCTAGAGACCGGTTAAGCTCCTACAATGAGCAGTTCTTC,CSARDRLSSYNEQFF
-,TRBJ1-4,TRBV4-1,few,TGCGCCAGCAGCCAGGACCCGTTCGGGGGAAAACTGTTTTTT,CASSQDPFGGKLFF
-,TRBJ2-5,TRBV4-1,few,TGCGCCAGCAGCCAAGACAGGGTTGCTAGAGGGGAGACCCAGTACTTC,CASSQDRVARGETQYF
-,TRBJ2-7,TRBV9,few,TGTGCCAGCAGCCGCCAAGGGGCTGGGAGTTCGTACGAGCAGTACTTC,CASSRQGAGSSYEQYF
-,TRBJ2-7,TRBV20-1,many,TGCAGTGCTAGTACTGGGGCCTACGAGCAGTACTTC,CSASTGAYEQYF
TRBD1,TRBJ2-1,TRBV6-2/TRBV6-3,few,TGTGCCAGCAGTCTCAGGGGGCTCAGGTCCTACAATGAGCAGTTCTTC,CASSLRGLRSYNEQFF
-,TRBJ2-1,TRBV5-1,-,TGCGCCAGCAGCTTGGGGGGTTTCGATGAGCAGTTCTTC,CASSLGGFDEQFF